What follows are 27 T cell receptor beta chains derived from one specimen sequenced in a study of Graves' ophthalmopathy and Graves' hyperthyroidism. Amplified material comprised TCR beta CDR3 regions derived from RNA transcripts. Investigators did first-round RT-PCR with HTBI primers, then second-round multiplex PCR. Each CDR3 protein is one row after TCRdb ran MiXCR on the multiplex PCR reads. The table lists approximately 210,000 distinct CDR3 sequences, about 32% of them singletons. Sequenced: peripheral blood. All receptors derive from a man between 45 and 60 years old with Graves' ophthalmopathy.

This clonotype came up a few times. The V gene is TRBV5-1, the J gene TRBJ2-2, with D unclear. From germline, CDR1 is SGHRS and CDR2 YFSETQ. The V gene lost 7 bases and the J gene lost 3 bases, with 10 bases spanning the gap. The CDR3 runs 13 residues. CDR3 protein: CASRRTDTGELFF. Written as DNA, the CDR3 is TGCGCCAGCCGACGGACCGACACCGGGGAGCTGTTTTTT.

This clonotype was counted ten times or more. The J gene is TRBJ2-7, the V gene TRBV20-1; 8 bases are a match to TRBD2. The CDR3 consists of 14 residues. Unmatched junction bases numbered 9, after V lost 6 bases and J lost 2 bases. Looked up from germline, CDR1 is DFQATT and CDR2 is SNEGSKA (reference sequence). The CDR3 DNA reads as TGCAGTGCGCCAACTAGCGGCTTAACCTACGAGCAGTACTTC. Encoded protein: CSAPTSGLTYEQYF.

V usage is TRBV2 and J usage is TRBJ1-2; TRBD1 aligns across 7 bases. The germline V gene has CDR1 SNHLY and CDR2 FYNNEI. V lost 3 bases to trimming and J lost 7 bases; unmatched junction nucleotides: 8. This CDR3 is built from 14 residues. The DNA of the CDR3 is TGTGCCAGCAGTGACCAGGGGGTCGGCGGTGGCTACACCTTC. It translates to CASSDQGVGGGYTF.

This clonotype was seen many times. This chain uses TRBV15 with TRBJ1-3; D remains unclear. This CDR3 spans 16 amino acids. Trimming shortened V by 2 bases and J by 5 bases, and 16 bases separated the two germline ends. CDR1 and CDR2 from the germline V gene are LNHNV and YYDKDF (reference sequence). DNA for the CDR3: TGTGCCACCAGCAGACAGAGATACGGATTACGAAACACCATATATTTT. Amino acid sequence: CATSRQRYGLRNTIYF.

This clonotype was detected a few times. The chain employs TRBV20-1 and TRBJ2-7; a weak D match, TRBD2 (5 bases). Germline V gene lookup returns CDR1 DFQATT and CDR2 SNEGSKA (reference sequence). The germline V and J ends were trimmed by 3 bases and 3 bases, with 15 bases remaining between them. The CDR3 totals 14 residues. The CDR3 protein is CSARRWEMGYEQYF. The CDR3 region has the DNA TGCAGTGCTAGGAGGTGGGAGATGGGCTACGAGCAGTACTTC.

Many counts were recorded for this clonotype. The chain is built from TRBV24-1 and TRBJ2-2, with 8 bases matching TRBD2. V lost 6 bases and J lost 5; bases outside the gene matches: 10. Germline V gene lookup returns CDR1 KGHDR and CDR2 SFDVKD. The CDR3 runs to 16 residues. The CDR3 here is CATSITSGPRTGELFF. DNA of the CDR3: TGTGCCACCAGTATTACTAGCGGACCGAGGACCGGGGAGCTGTTTTTT.

The chain joins TRBV20-1 to TRBJ1-6; 8 bases align to TRBD1. CDR3 length: 17 residues. The ends lost 3 bases at V and 6 bases at J; junction bases unmatched: 13. Germline CDR1 and CDR2: DFQATT and SNEGSKA (reference sequence). The CDR3 nucleotides read TGCAGTGCTAGCGAAACGGCAGGGGGCGCATTTAATTCACCCCTCCACTTT. It specifies CSASETAGGAFNSPLHF.

This clonotype was picked up many times. V is TRBV2 and J is TRBJ1-6; D uncertain. The CDR3 is made up of 14 amino acids. Trimming shortened V by 1 base and J by 7 bases, and 8 bases separated the two germline ends. Germline V gene lookup returns CDR1 SNHLY and CDR2 FYNNEI. CDR3 loop: CASSEGVENSPLHF. As DNA, the CDR3 is TGTGCCAGCAGTGAAGGAGTCGAAAATTCACCCCTCCACTTT. Full variable domain (rest looked up from reference TRBV2 and TRBJ1-6): EPEVTQTPSHQVTQMGQEVILRCVPISNHLYFYWYRQILGQKVEFLVSFYNNEISEKSEIFDDQFSVERPDGSNFTLKIRSTKLEDSAMYFCASSEGVENSPLHFGNGTRLTVT.

At least ten counts were recorded for this clonotype. V usage is TRBV6-1 and J usage is TRBJ2-6; a possible D gene is TRBD1 (6 bases). CDR3 length equals 16 residues. The V end was cut by 6 bases, the J end by 3 bases, with 15 bases between. Germline V CDR1 and CDR2: MNHNS, SASEGT. The CDR3 spells CASRPQQGVGANVLTF. The CDR3 DNA reads as TGTGCCAGCAGGCCCCAACAGGGAGTTGGGGCCAACGTCCTGACTTTC.

This clonotype was found many times. V gene TRBV6-2 or TRBV6-3 combines with J gene TRBJ2-7, with D perhaps TRBD2 (5 bases). Trimming left V 3 bases short and J 5 bases short, with 8 bases between. Germline assignment: CDR1 MNHEY and CDR2 SVGEGT. The CDR3 spans 12 residues. CDR3 in DNA: TGTGCCAGCAGTTATGAGGGAGACGAGCAGTACTTC. It translates to CASSYEGDEQYF.

This clonotype was counted ten times or more. The chain joins TRBV6-5 to TRBJ2-5; 12 bases align to TRBD2. The V and J ends lost 7 bases and 4 bases, in that order; junction bases with no gene match: 13. Per germline, CDR1 MNHEY and CDR2 SVGAGI. CDR3 length: 17 amino acids. DNA for the CDR3: TGTGCCAGCACGTCCCACACGACTAGCGGGAGATTAGAGACCCAGTACTTC. Encoded protein: CASTSHTTSGRLETQYF.

This clonotype was observed at least ten times. The rearrangement links TRBV6-1 to TRBJ1-2; D remains unclear. CDR1 is MNHNS and CDR2 is SASEGT in the germline V gene. This CDR3 is 10 amino acids long. V gave up 10 bases and J gave up 8 bases, with 11 bases separating them. The CDR3 DNA reads as TGTGCCACCGGGGATTTGGGCTACACCTTC. This encodes CATGDLGYTF.

This clonotype came up many times. This rearrangement joins TRBV28 to TRBJ2-5; 7 nucleotides agree with TRBD1. V shed 2 bases, J shed 5 bases, and the junction held 8 bases outside the gene matches. There are 15 residues in the CDR3. In germline, CDR1 is MDHEN, CDR2 SYDVKM. The CDR3 sequence is CASSLPLHRGETQYF. The CDR3 bases are TGTGCCAGCAGTTTACCCCTACACAGGGGCGAGACCCAGTACTTC.

The gene calls are TRBV11-2 and TRBJ1-2; 7 bases map to TRBD1. V lost 3 bases to trimming and J lost 0 bases; unmatched junction nucleotides: 10. This CDR3 region has 17 residues. Germline V gene lookup returns CDR1 SGHAT and CDR2 FQNNGV. The chain's CDR3 is CASSFPKNRGSNYGYTF. The CDR3 DNA is TGTGCCAGCAGCTTCCCGAAAAACAGGGGCTCTAACTATGGCTACACCTTC. The variable domain in full, completed from reference TRBV11-2 and TRBJ1-2, reads EAGVAQSPRYKIIEKRQSVAFWCNPISGHATLYWYQQILGQGPKLLIQFQNNGVVDDSQLPKDRFSAERLKGVDSTLKIQPAKLEDSAVYLCASSFPKNRGSNYGYTFGSGTRLTVV.

In its sample, this clonotype was seen many times. V gene TRBV20-1 combines with J gene TRBJ2-5, with D hard to call. The CDR3 totals 13 residues. The germline V gene encodes CDR1 DFQATT and CDR2 SNEGSKA (reference sequence). Deletions cut 3 bases from V and 1 base from J, with 9 bases between. CDR3 in amino acids: CSARHRTQETQYF. The CDR3 nucleotides read TGCAGTGCTAGGCACAGAACCCAAGAGACCCAGTACTTC.

The chain carries TRBV25-1 and TRBJ2-7, with D perhaps TRBD1 (5 bases). This CDR3 is built from 16 residues. The V end was cut by 4 bases, the J end by 0 bases, with 16 bases between. Germline values: CDR1 MGHDK, CDR2 SYGVNS. The CDR3 DNA reads TGTGCCAGCAGTGGGGGAAGATACAGGTACTCCTACGAGCAGTACTTC. It yields the protein CASSGGRYRYSYEQYF.

The chain combines TRBV6-2 or TRBV6-3 with TRBJ2-6; no firm D call. Germline CDR1 MNHEY, CDR2 SVGEGT. Trimming took 2 bases from V and 0 from J, leaving 14 bases between them. This CDR3 comprises 18 residues. The CDR3 DNA sequence: TGTGCCAGCAGTTACCTGCTGGGCCCAAGCTCTGGGGCCAACGTCCTGACTTTC. Translating it yields CASSYLLGPSSGANVLTF.

The table lists this clonotype with many counts. This chain connects TRBV3-1 to TRBJ1-2; possibly TRBD1 for D (5 bases). V lost 6 bases, J lost 4 bases, and 15 bases lay in between. The CDR3 covers 14 residues. Germline values: CDR1 LGHDT, CDR2 YNNKEL (reference sequence). CDR3 amino acids: CASSPTERSYGYTF. In nucleotides, the CDR3 is TGTGCCAGCAGTCCGACAGAGAGATCCTATGGCTACACCTTC. Filled out from reference TRBV3-1 and TRBJ1-2, the complete variable domain reads DTAVSQTPKYLVTQMGNDKSIKCEQNLGHDTMYWYKQDSKKFLKIMFSYNNKELIINETVPNRFSPKSPDKAHLNLHINSLELGDSAVYFCASSPTERSYGYTFGSGTRLTVV.

The CDR3 loop reads CASSTPTTRHEQYF. For the CDR3, the DNA is TGTGCCAGCAGCACGCCAACGACGAGGCACGAGCAGTACTTC. V is TRBV14 and J is TRBJ2-7, with no clear D. With 5 bases removed from V and 5 bases from J, the gap between germline ends came to 16 bases. The germline V gene has CDR1 SGHDN and CDR2 FVKESK. The CDR3 spans 14 residues.

V usage is TRBV12-3 or TRBV12-4 and J usage is TRBJ1-4, with a weak D call TRBD1 (5 bases). The V gene lost 6 bases and the J gene lost 7 bases, with 15 bases spanning the gap. The CDR3 contains 14 residues. The CDR3 DNA reads TGTGCCAGCAGCCGGGTGGGGGGAGGTGAAAAACTGTTTTTT. This translates into CASSRVGGGEKLFF.

This clonotype was counted many times. This sequence may be a read error, since a much larger clone differs from it by one base. The rearrangement joins TRBV19 to TRBJ2-6; no clear D. Germline values: CDR1 LNHDA, CDR2 SQIVND (reference sequence). V lost 5 bases and J lost 2, with 7 bases in between. The CDR3 is made up of 14 amino acids. The CDR3 nucleotides read TGTGCCAGTAGTGTGACTCCTGGGGCCAACGTCCTGACTTTC. Its translation: CASSVTPGANVLTF.

The chain carries TRBV2 and TRBJ1-6; 9 bases line up with TRBD1. The ends lost 8 bases at V and 9 bases at J; junction bases unmatched: 8. Germline V lookup: CDR1 SNHLY, CDR2 FYNNEI. This CDR3 spans 14 amino acids. The CDR3: CASATGTGSSPLHF. CDR3 in DNA: TGTGCCAGCGCCACGGGGACAGGGAGTTCACCCCTCCACTTT.

This clonotype was recorded many times. This chain joins TRBV15 and TRBJ2-2; D not resolved. Germline CDR1 is LNHNV and CDR2 is YYDKDF (reference sequence). Trimming cost V 4 bases and J 1 base, with 7 bases left between them. The CDR3 totals 14 residues. CDR3 sequence: CATSISRNTGELFF. The CDR3 DNA follows: TGTGCCACCAGCATCAGCAGGAACACCGGGGAGCTGTTTTTT.

Ten or more counts support this clonotype. V and J are TRBV6-1 and TRBJ2-7, with D possibly matching TRBD1 (6 bases). Trimming left V 5 bases short and J 3 bases short, with 11 bases between. Germline lookup yields CDR1 MNHNS and CDR2 SASEGT. The CDR3 length is 13 residues. CDR3 residues: CASSREGGYEQYF. CDR3 bases: TGTGCCAGCAGTCGCGAAGGGGGCTACGAGCAGTACTTC.

The V call is TRBV7-8, the J call TRBJ2-7, with D maybe TRBD2 (6 bases). This CDR3 spans 14 amino acids. Germline-derived CDR1 and CDR2 are SGHVS and FQNEAQ. V lost 3 bases and J lost 3, with 12 bases in between. This chain's CDR3 is CASSFGGRIYEQYF. CDR3 coding DNA: TGTGCCAGCAGCTTTGGGGGGAGGATCTACGAGCAGTACTTC.

This clonotype was seen at least ten times. The V call is TRBV12-3 or TRBV12-4, the J call TRBJ2-7; possible D gene TRBD1, 6 bases. Trimming removed 6 bases at V and 5 bases at J, with 17 bases between. The CDR3 contains 14 residues. The CDR3 protein is CASSLIQGSHEQYF. The CDR3 DNA reads TGTGCCAGCAGCCTAATCCAGGGGTCCCACGAGCAGTACTTC.

This clonotype showed up many times. This chain joins TRBV7-2 and TRBJ2-7; a possible D gene is TRBD2 (5 bases). V lost 4 bases and J 4 bases, leaving 11 bases between the germline ends. Germline V gives CDR1 SGHTA, CDR2 FQGNSA. This CDR3 region has 13 residues. CDR3 sequence reads: CASSSVGRYEQYF. The CDR3 nucleotides read TGTGCCAGCAGCTCGGTGGGGAGATACGAGCAGTACTTC.